Sequencing of this T cell receptor (beta chain) was carried out in a study of blood T cell repertoires in COVID-19. Study-level background: Samples taken during acute and convalescent COVID-19 were collected in the United States, Italy and Spain.

V shed 4 bases and J shed 10 bases, with 16 bases lying between them. Germline V lookup: CDR1 SGHDN, CDR2 FVKESK. The CDR3 runs to 13 residues. Authors' methods: Researchers report that nucleated cell counts were estimated from reference gene primer amplification. Repertoires were generated with immunoSEQ multiplex PCR, while TCRdb's copy carries only in-frame clones and drops some. V, J and clone size are taken as reported in that table, and D and trimming were inferred from the DNA itself. The table records around 99,000 clones, approximately 90% of them present only once. Sample: peripheral blood. The chain couples TRBV14 to TRBJ1-2, with D possibly TRBD1 on 6 matching bases. The TCR was taken from a human donor in a cohort sampled during active COVID-19. The CDR3 loop reads CASSPLGAGAYTF. The CDR3 DNA sequence: TGTGCCAGCAGCCCCCTGGGGGCAGGGGCCTACACCTTC. The full variable domain, completed using reference TRBV14 and TRBJ1-2, is EAGVTQFPSHSVIEKGQTVTLRCDPISGHDNLYWYRRVMGKEIKFLLHFVKESKQDESGMPNNRFLAERTGGTYSTLKVQPAELEDSGVYFCASSPLGAGAYTFGSGTRLTVV.